The 14 T cell receptor beta chains given below trace back to one sample, sequenced in a study of blood T cell repertoires in COVID-19. Some clones are missing from TCRdb's copy, which holds only in-frame ones; the method was immunoSEQ multiplex PCR. The table includes 120,000 or so clones, about 86% detected once. Source material: peripheral blood. The receptors were sampled from a woman in her 50s with acute or convalescent COVID-19.

The rearrangement uses TRBV28 and TRBJ2-6; D may be TRBD2 (6 bases). Trimming removed 5 bases from V and 4 bases from J, with 21 bases in between. The CDR3 is 18 amino acids. Germline loops: CDR1 MDHEN, CDR2 SYDVKM. The CDR3, as DNA: TGTGCCAGCAGTACCTACCTGGGGGGAGCTGGCGGGGCCAACGTCCTGACTTTC. It encodes CASSTYLGGAGGANVLTF.

This clone was seen more than once but under ten times. This rearrangement joins TRBV2 to TRBJ2-5, with 8 bases identical to TRBD2. Germline trimming cut 4 bases from V and 5 bases from J; bases unmatched to any gene: 6. CDR3 length: 14 residues. Germline-derived CDR1 and CDR2 are SNHLY and FYNNEI. CDR3 sequence: CASSGAGAGETQYF. The CDR3, as DNA: TGTGCCAGCAGTGGAGCGGGAGCTGGGGAGACCCAGTACTTC. Complete variable domain (other parts from reference TRBV2 and TRBJ2-5): EPEVTQTPSHQVTQMGQEVILRCVPISNHLYFYWYRQILGQKVEFLVSFYNNEISEKSEIFDDQFSVERPDGSNFTLKIRSTKLEDSAMYFCASSGAGAGETQYFGPGTRLLVL.

The chain links TRBV4-1 to TRBJ1-4; maybe TRBD1 (5 bases). The germline V gene has CDR1 MGHRA and CDR2 YSYEKL. V gave up 0 bases and J gave up 8 bases, with 19 bases separating them. There are 17 residues in the CDR3. The CDR3 here is CASSQDDIGQGGEKLFF. CDR3 in DNA: TGCGCCAGCAGCCAAGATGATATAGGGCAGGGAGGAGAAAAACTGTTTTTT.

The rearrangement links TRBV7-2 to TRBJ1-5; weak D call: TRBD1 (5 bases). Trimming took off 1 base at V and 2 bases at J, with 12 bases between the two ends. Per germline, CDR1 SGHTA and CDR2 FQGNSA. CDR3 length equals 16 residues. CDR3 DNA: TGTGCCAGCAGCTTAGTGATAGGGGCGGGCAATCAGCCCCAGCATTTT. Translated: CASSLVIGAGNQPQHF.

The rearrangement uses TRBV19 and TRBJ1-2; D may be TRBD1 (5 bases). This CDR3 comprises 15 residues. CDR1 and CDR2 from the germline V gene are LNHDA and SQIVND (reference sequence). The ends were cut back, 5 bases at V and 1 base at J, with 14 bases in the middle. The CDR3 sequence: CASSLPLQGNYGYTF. CDR3 DNA sequence: TGTGCCAGTAGTCTTCCTTTGCAGGGTAACTATGGCTACACCTTC.

The CDR3 region is CASSLGQALEQDEKLFF. CDR3 sequence (DNA): TGTGCCAGCAGCCTCGGACAGGCGTTAGAACAGGATGAAAAACTGTTTTTT. The chain recombines TRBV11-2 with TRBJ1-4; 7 bases are a match to TRBD1. Per germline, CDR1 SGHAT and CDR2 FQNNGV. The CDR3 extends over 17 amino acids. V lost 5 bases and J lost 6; bases outside the gene matches: 15.

This rearrangement joins TRBV5-4 to TRBJ1-1; TRBD1 matches 8 bases. After removal of 4 bases from V and 7 bases from J, the junction contained 6 bases not matched to a gene. The CDR3 totals 13 residues. Germline V gene data show CDR1 as SGHNT and CDR2 as YYREEE (reference sequence). CDR3 sequence (DNA): TGTGCCAGCAGCGCACAGGGGGGTTTTGAAGCTTTCTTT. This translates into CASSAQGGFEAFF.

CDR3 amino acids: CASSQISTGGHGYTF. CDR3 in DNA: TGTGCCAGCAGCCAAATATCGACAGGGGGCCATGGCTACACCTTC. This chain uses TRBV7-6 with TRBJ1-2; TRBD1 aligns across 10 bases. This CDR3 spans 15 amino acids. From germline, CDR1 is SGHVS and CDR2 FNYEAQ. Germline trimming cut 5 bases from V and 6 bases from J; bases unmatched to any gene: 9.

Only one count was recorded for this clone. The chain is built from TRBV19 and TRBJ1-5; TRBD1 matches at 7 bases. This CDR3 comprises 12 residues. Looked up from germline, CDR1 is LNHDA and CDR2 is SQIVND (reference sequence). V was clipped by 8 bases and J by 5 bases; unmatched bases: 3. The CDR3 DNA is TGTGCCAGTCGACAGGGTGATCAGCCCCAGCATTTT. Protein product: CASRQGDQPQHF.

The CDR3 loop reads CASSVTPGTSWETQYF. The DNA for the CDR3 is TGTGCCAGCAGCGTAACCCCCGGGACTAGCTGGGAGACCCAGTACTTC. The V call is TRBV9, the J call TRBJ2-5, with TRBD2 identical over 9 bases. Germline V gives CDR1 SGDLS, CDR2 YYNGEE. The CDR3 contains 16 residues. V shed 1 base, J shed 5 bases, and the junction held 9 bases outside the gene matches.

The chain has TRBV10-3 and TRBJ1-6, with 7 bases matching TRBD1. The CDR3 has 15 amino acids. V was pared by 9 bases and J by 7 bases, with 12 bases of the junction left unmatched. The germline CDR1 and CDR2 sequences are ENHRY and SYGVKD. In nucleotides, the CDR3 is TGTGCCATTAGCCCCGCGGGGACAGCGAATTCACCCCTCCACTTT. As protein: CAISPAGTANSPLHF.

The chain couples TRBV9 to TRBJ2-3; 8 nucleotides align to TRBD2. The germline CDR1 and CDR2 sequences are SGDLS and YYNGEE. Trimming at V came to 4 bases and at J to 8 bases, leaving 12 bases not matched to a gene. The CDR3 has 15 residues. This chain's CDR3 is CASSPTGGVQGTQYF. The CDR3 coding sequence is TGTGCCAGCAGCCCAACGGGGGGGGTTCAGGGTACGCAGTATTTT.

The J gene is TRBJ1-4, the V gene TRBV5-1, with a weak D call TRBD1 (6 bases). Germline CDR1 is SGHRS and CDR2 is YFSETQ. CDR3 length equals 16 residues. V gave up 3 bases and J gave up 6 bases, with 18 bases separating them. The CDR3 is CASSSGQNERDEKLFF. In DNA form, the CDR3 reads TGCGCCAGCAGCTCCGGACAGAACGAACGGGATGAAAAACTGTTTTTT. Based on the CDR3 plus reference TRBV5-1 and TRBJ1-4, the full variable domain is KAGVTQTPRYLIKTRGQQVTLSCSPISGHRSVSWYQQTPGQGLQFLFEYFSETQRNKGNFPGRFSGRQFSNSRSEMNVSTLELGDSALYLCASSSGQNERDEKLFFGSGTQLSVL.

The V gene is TRBV3-1 (or the pseudogene TRBV3-2), the J gene TRBJ2-3; TRBD2 matches at 8 bases. J was trimmed by 6 bases and V by 0 bases; bases with no gene match: 8. Looked up from germline, CDR1 is LGHDT and CDR2 is YNNKEL (reference sequence). The CDR3 loop spans 16 amino acids. The CDR3 bases are TGTGCCAGCAGCCAAGATCTACCGGGGGGGCACGATACGCAGTATTTT. Translating it yields CASSQDLPGGHDTQYF.